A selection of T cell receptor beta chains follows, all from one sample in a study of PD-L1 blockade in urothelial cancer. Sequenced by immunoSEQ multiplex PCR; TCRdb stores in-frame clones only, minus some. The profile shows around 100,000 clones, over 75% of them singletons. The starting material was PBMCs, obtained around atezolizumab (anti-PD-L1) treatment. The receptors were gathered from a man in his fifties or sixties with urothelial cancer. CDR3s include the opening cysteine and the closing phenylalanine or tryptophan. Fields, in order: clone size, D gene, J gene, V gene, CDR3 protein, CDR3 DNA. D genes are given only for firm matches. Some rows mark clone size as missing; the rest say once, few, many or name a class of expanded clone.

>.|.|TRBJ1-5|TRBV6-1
CASSGGINQPQHF
TGTGCCAGCAGTGGAGGAATCAATCAGCCCCAGCATTTT
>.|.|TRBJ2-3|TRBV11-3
CASSSKLGTDTQYF
TGTGCCAGCAGCTCGAAACTTGGCACAGATACGCAGTATTTT
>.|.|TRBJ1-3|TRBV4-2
CASSQEANVADSGNTIYF
TGTGCCAGCAGCCAAGAAGCGAACGTTGCGGACTCTGGAAACACCATATATTTT
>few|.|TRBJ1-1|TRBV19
CASSIGNTEAFF
TGTGCCAGTAGTATCGGGAACACTGAAGCTTTCTTT
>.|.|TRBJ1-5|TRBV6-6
CASRGLYNQPQHF
TGTGCCAGCAGAGGACTTTACAATCAGCCCCAGCATTTT
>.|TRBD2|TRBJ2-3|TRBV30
CAWTRGGAGGKPDTQYF
TGTGCCTGGACCAGAGGAGGAGCGGGAGGGAAGCCAGATACGCAGTATTTT
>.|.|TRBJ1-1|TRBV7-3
CASSLTRNTEAFF
TGTGCCAGCAGCTTAACGAGGAACACTGAAGCTTTCTTT
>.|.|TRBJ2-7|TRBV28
CASSFSTGTPYEQYF
TGTGCCAGCAGTTTCTCGACAGGTACTCCCTACGAGCAGTACTTC
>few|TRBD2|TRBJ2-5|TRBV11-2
CASSLGASGSVGTQYF
TGTGCCAGCAGCTTAGGGGCTAGCGGGAGTGTTGGGACCCAGTACTTC
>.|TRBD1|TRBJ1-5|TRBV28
CASRMGQNQPQHF
TGTGCCAGCAGGATGGGACAGAATCAGCCCCAGCATTTT
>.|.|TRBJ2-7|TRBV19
CASSIGGSGYEQYF
TGTGCCAGTAGTATAGGCGGTAGCGGCTACGAGCAGTACTTC
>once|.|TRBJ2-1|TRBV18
CASSPRVGSSYNEQFF
TGTGCCAGCTCACCAAGGGTTGGGAGCTCCTACAATGAGCAGTTCTTC
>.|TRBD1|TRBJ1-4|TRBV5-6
CASSRGTGDEKLFF
TGTGCCAGCAGCCGCGGGACAGGAGATGAAAAACTGTTTTTT
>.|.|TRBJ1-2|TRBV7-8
CASSLDRAGYGYTF
TGTGCCAGCAGCTTAGACAGGGCGGGCTATGGCTACACCTTC
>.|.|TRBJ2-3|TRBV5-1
CASSQKTGSTDTQYF
TGCGCCAGCAGCCAAAAAACAGGATCCACAGATACGCAGTATTTT
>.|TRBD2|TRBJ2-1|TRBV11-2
CASSLEGAGGPKGQFF
TGTGCCAGCAGCTTAGAGGGAGCGGGAGGGCCTAAGGGGCAGTTCTTC
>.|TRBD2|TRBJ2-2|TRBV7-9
CASRAGVNTGELFF
TGTGCCAGCAGAGCGGGAGTCAACACCGGGGAGCTGTTTTTT
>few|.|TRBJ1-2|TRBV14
CASSPTRTVKTF
TGTGCCAGCAGCCCGACGAGGACAGTGAAAACCTTC
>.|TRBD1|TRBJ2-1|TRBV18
CASSPSGQGFGNEQFF
TGTGCCAGCTCACCTTCCGGACAGGGATTTGGAAATGAGCAGTTCTTC
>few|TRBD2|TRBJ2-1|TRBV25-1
CASMPGLADDNEQFF
TGTGCCAGCATGCCAGGACTAGCGGATGACAATGAGCAGTTCTTC
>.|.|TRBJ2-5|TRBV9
CASSPPGGRGETQYF
TGTGCCAGCAGCCCACCCGGGGGGCGCGGGGAGACCCAGTACTTC
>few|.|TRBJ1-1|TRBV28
CASSLVAGTTEAFF
TGTGCCAGCAGTTTGGTCGCGGGGACCACTGAAGCTTTCTTT
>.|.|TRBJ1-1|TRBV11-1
CASTRDRLNTEAFF
TGTGCCAGCACCCGAGACAGGCTGAACACTGAAGCTTTCTTT
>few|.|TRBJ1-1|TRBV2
CASSDDGREAFF
TGTGCCAGCAGTGATGACGGGAGAGAAGCTTTCTTT
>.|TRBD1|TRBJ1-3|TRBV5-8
CASSPGQGTGNTIYF
TGTGCCAGCAGTCCGGGACAGGGGACTGGAAACACCATATATTTT
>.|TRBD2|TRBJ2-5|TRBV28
CASSHHKALADAQETQYF
TGTGCCAGCAGTCACCACAAGGCCCTAGCGGACGCACAAGAGACCCAGTACTTC
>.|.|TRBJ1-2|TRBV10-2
CASSDEGAHGYTF
TGCGCCAGCAGTGATGAAGGGGCGCATGGCTACACCTTC
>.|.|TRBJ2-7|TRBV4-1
CASSHPRGYHEQYF
TGCGCCAGCAGCCATCCACGAGGGTACCACGAGCAGTACTTC
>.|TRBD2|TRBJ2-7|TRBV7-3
CASSLTGGPEQYF
TGTGCCAGCAGCTTAACGGGAGGGCCCGAGCAGTACTTC
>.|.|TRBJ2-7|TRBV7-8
CASSLGLFTRYDEQYF
TGTGCCAGCAGCTTAGGGTTGTTTACTCGGTATGACGAGCAGTACTTC
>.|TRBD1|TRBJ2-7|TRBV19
CASSIGTGRYEQYF
TGTGCCAGTAGTATCGGGACAGGGAGGTACGAGCAGTACTTC